This T cell receptor (beta chain) stems from a study of response to subunit inactivated influenza vaccine. Study results and caveats: T cells newly recruited by each seasonal influenza vaccination are few, the authors suggested.

A word on this clonotype: Its antigen is not known.

TCRdb fed the RT-PCR reads into MiXCR, producing one record per CDR3 protein. The sample includes 590,000 or so distinct CDR3 sequences, around 13% of them seen just once. The source material was PBMCs from blood, sampled 14 to 15 days before vaccination. This sequence originates from a man aged 50-59 years who received an inactivated influenza vaccine.

The CDR3 coding sequence is TGTGCCAGCAGCTCAGGTTTGACTAGCGGGGCCCTCCATACGCAGTATTTT. Translating gives CASSSGLTSGALHTQYF. The chain uses TRBV7-2 and TRBJ2-3, with 11 positions matching TRBD2. This CDR3 is built from 17 residues. The germline V gene has CDR1 SGHTA and CDR2 FQGNSA. The J segment lost 7 bases and the V segment lost 4 bases, leaving 13 bases of the junction unmatched.